These 14 T cell receptor beta chains were all obtained from the same sample, sequenced in a study of blood T cell repertoires in COVID-19 (dated by TCRdb to 2020 to 2022). Library preparation used the immunoSEQ multiplex PCR assay. TCRdb obtained this table from immuneACCESS and retained in-frame rearrangements with V and J assigned. These tables miss some clones; where compared with another copy, unresolved V genes account for less than half of the shortfall, and the remainder is unexplained. The sample profile shows 170,000 or so clones; 90% of them were found once. Clones ranked in the top ten supply 0.5% to 0.55% of the sample. Sequencing was done on a sample of peripheral blood. These receptors were collected from a man aged 50-60 years with acute or convalescent COVID-19.

The chain has TRBV5-6 and TRBJ1-2; unclear D gene. The germline V gene encodes CDR1 SGHDT and CDR2 YYEEEE. This CDR3 region has 15 residues. Trimming left V 1 base short and J 5 bases short, with 15 bases between. The CDR3 loop is CASSLRPLGRYGYTF. CDR3 DNA sequence: TGTGCCAGCAGCTTGCGGCCCCTCGGGAGGTATGGCTACACCTTC.

CDR3 nucleotide sequence: TGCGCCAGCAGCCAGGGGACAGGGTGGCCAGATACGCAGTATTTT. It specifies CASSQGTGWPDTQYF. The V gene is TRBV4-3, the J gene TRBJ2-3; 9 nucleotides match TRBD1. Germline CDR1 is LGHNA and CDR2 is YSLEER. The V and J ends lost 3 bases and 4 bases, in that order; junction bases with no gene match: 5. CDR3 length: 15 amino acids.

The rearrangement uses TRBV18 and TRBJ2-2, with 9 nucleotides matching TRBD2. The CDR3 is 16 residues long. The germline gives CDR1 KGHSH, CDR2 LQKENI. With V trimmed by 2 bases and J by 3 bases, 4 bases remained unmatched. The CDR3 bases are TGTGCCAGCTCACCAAGCAGCGGGAGGTACACCGGGGAGCTGTTTTTT. Translating it yields CASSPSSGRYTGELFF.

The rearrangement joins TRBV5-6 to TRBJ2-1, with 7 positions matching TRBD2. CDR1 is SGHDT, CDR2 YYEEEE, per germline. The CDR3 is 14 residues long. Trimming took 5 bases from V and 4 from J; bases not matched to a gene: 6. CDR3 amino acids: CASSQASGYNEQFF. The DNA of the CDR3 is TGTGCCAGCAGTCAGGCTAGCGGATACAATGAGCAGTTCTTC.

This chain joins TRBV5-1 and TRBJ2-5; D is possibly TRBD1 (5 bases). This CDR3 is built from 15 residues. Trimming took 0 bases from V and 7 from J, leaving 16 bases between them. The V gene's germline CDR1 is SGHRS and CDR2 YFSETQ. CDR3 loop: CASSLDVAGNPTQYF. The CDR3 region has the DNA TGCGCCAGCAGCTTGGATGTGGCAGGGAATCCGACCCAGTACTTC.

The chain recombines TRBV6-5 with TRBJ1-2; D is uncertain. This CDR3 has 15 amino acids. V was shortened by 2 bases and J by 4 bases, with 14 bases between the two germline ends. The germline CDR1 and CDR2 sequences are MNHEY and SVGAGI. The CDR3 bases are TGTGCCAGCAGTTACCTAAGTCTTCGGGGCTATGGCTACACCTTC. Translating it yields CASSYLSLRGYGYTF.

J is TRBJ2-5 and V is TRBV30; D is unresolved. The CDR3 is made up of 11 amino acids. The ends were cut back, 4 bases at V and 0 bases at J, with 3 bases in the middle. CDR1 is GTSNPN and CDR2 is SVGIG in the germline V gene (reference sequence). The CDR3 DNA reads as TGTGCCTGGAATAACCAAGAGACCCAGTACTTC. It encodes CAWNNQETQYF.

The chain links TRBV24-1 to TRBJ2-1, with 9 bases matching TRBD2. Looked up from germline, CDR1 is KGHDR and CDR2 is SFDVKD. Trimming cost V 3 bases and J 6 bases; bases outside gene matches: 2. The CDR3 totals 14 residues. The CDR3 loop reads CATSDNSGSNEQFF. The CDR3 DNA reads as TGTGCCACCAGTGATAATAGCGGGAGCAATGAGCAGTTCTTC.

The chain uses TRBV30 and TRBJ2-2; D not certain. The CDR3 consists of 14 residues. Trimming took 0 bases from V and 1 from J, leaving 6 bases between them. Looked up from germline, CDR1 is GTSNPN and CDR2 is SVGIG (reference sequence). The CDR3 is CAWSVLENTGELFF. The CDR3 coding sequence is TGTGCCTGGAGTGTACTTGAGAACACCGGGGAGCTGTTTTTT.

The CDR3 sequence is CASSIAAGWTDQPQHF. DNA of the CDR3: TGTGCCAGTAGTATAGCGGCAGGGTGGACGGATCAGCCCCAGCATTTT. The rearrangement links TRBV19 to TRBJ1-5; TRBD1 is a possible D gene (5 bases). The germline V gene encodes CDR1 LNHDA and CDR2 SQIVND (reference sequence). Deletions cut 1 base from V and 5 bases from J, with 15 bases between. The CDR3 runs 16 residues.

The chain combines TRBV7-9 with TRBJ2-3; 8 nucleotides agree with TRBD2. V trimming: 4 bases; J trimming: 6 bases; junction bases outside the gene matches: 12. The germline V gene encodes CDR1 SEHNR and CDR2 FQNEAQ (reference sequence). The CDR3 runs 16 residues. CDR3 sequence reads: CASSSPGGRRGDTQYF. CDR3 sequence (DNA): TGTGCCAGCAGCTCCCCTGGCGGGAGGCGGGGGGATACGCAGTATTTT.

The DNA of the CDR3 is TGTGCCAGCAGTTTAGGGACAGCTAACACTGAAGCTTTCTTT. Translating it yields CASSLGTANTEAFF. V and J are TRBV27 and TRBJ1-1; 7 positions match TRBD1. The trim removed 2 bases at V and 2 bases at J, leaving 2 bases unmatched. CDR3 size: 14 residues. Germline V gene data show CDR1 as MNHEY and CDR2 as SMNVEV (reference sequence).

Written as DNA, the CDR3 is TGTGCCAGCAAGGTTGGGGGGGATACAGATACGCAGTATTTT. It encodes CASKVGGDTDTQYF. The chain couples TRBV6-5 to TRBJ2-3; 7 bases map to TRBD2. J lost 3 bases, V lost 7 bases, and 7 bases had no gene match. Germline V gene data show CDR1 as MNHEY and CDR2 as SVGAGI. The CDR3 spans 14 residues.

This clone has a single count. This chain links TRBV5-1 with TRBJ1-2, with D possibly matching TRBD1 (6 bases). Looked up from germline, CDR1 is SGHRS and CDR2 is YFSETQ. Trimming stripped 0 bases from V and 8 bases from J, with 11 bases between. The CDR3 contains 13 residues. As DNA, the CDR3 is TGCGCCAGCAGCTTGGCCGGGGGGCCCGGCTACACCTTC. This codes for CASSLAGGPGYTF.